One and the same sample provided the 26 T cell receptor beta chains below, sequenced in a study of blood T cell repertoires in COVID-19. This table comes from immunoSEQ multiplex PCR, and its TCRdb copy is limited to in-frame clones, with some not included. The top ten hold around 18% of the sample, which has a few hundred thousand clones, roughly 90% seen once. Sample: PBMCs or T cells enriched from blood (not recorded which). The receptor source for this set is a woman between 25 and 40 years old who had recovered from COVID-19.

The chain uses TRBV27 and TRBJ1-4; 7 positions agree with TRBD1. Germline loops: CDR1 MNHEY, CDR2 SMNVEV (reference sequence). The CDR3 contains 19 residues. Trimming cost V 5 bases and J 0 bases; bases outside gene matches: 15. CDR3 nucleotides: TGTGCCAGCAGTCCGGGGCCGTGGACAGGAACTGCAACTAATGAAAAACTGTTTTTT. This encodes CASSPGPWTGTATNEKLFF.

V and J are TRBV19 and TRBJ2-5, with unresolved D. CDR3 length equals 15 residues. The V end was cut by 1 base, the J end by 4 bases, with 13 bases between. Germline CDR1 reads LNHDA; CDR2 reads SQIVND (reference sequence). The CDR3 region has the DNA TGTGCCAGTAGTATAGCTCGGTCAGGATTAGAGACCCAGTACTTC. It translates to CASSIARSGLETQYF.

CDR3 DNA: TGTGCCAGCAGCCCCATACTAGCGGGGGCCTACAATGAGCAGTTCTTC. The encoded protein is CASSPILAGAYNEQFF. The chain joins TRBV3-1 (or the pseudogene TRBV3-2) to TRBJ2-1; 11 bases line up with TRBD2. The junction had 4 bases not matched to a gene; V was cut back by 4 bases and J by 2 bases. This CDR3 is built from 16 residues. Looked up from germline, CDR1 is LGHDT and CDR2 is YNNKEL (reference sequence).

The chain joins TRBV6-5 to TRBJ1-2; unclear D gene. Looked up from germline, CDR1 is MNHEY and CDR2 is SVGAGI. The CDR3 is 13 residues long. Trimming removed 6 bases at V and 0 bases at J, with 8 bases between. As DNA, the CDR3 is TGTGCCAGCAGCCCGGGAGCTAACTATGGCTACACCTTC. Protein sequence: CASSPGANYGYTF.

This clone was detected only a few times. The V and J genes are TRBV28 and TRBJ2-2, with TRBD1 as a possible D gene (6 bases). The CDR3 consists of 14 residues. V was cut by 5 bases and J by 6 bases, with 13 bases left in between. CDR1 is MDHEN and CDR2 is SYDVKM in the germline V gene. CDR3 nucleotide sequence: TGTGCCAGCAGTCCGACAGGCAGGTCCGGGGAGCTGTTTTTT. Its protein product is CASSPTGRSGELFF. The whole variable domain, remainder taken from reference TRBV28 and TRBJ2-2, is DVKVTQSSRYLVKRTGEKVFLECVQDMDHENMFWYRQDPGLGLRLIYFSYDVKMKEKGDIPEGYSVSREKKERFSLILESASTNQTSMYLCASSPTGRSGELFFGEGSRLTVL.

The chain carries TRBV3-1 (or the pseudogene TRBV3-2) and TRBJ2-7; TRBD2 matches at 9 bases. This CDR3 is 15 amino acids long. V trimming: 4 bases; J trimming: 3 bases; junction bases outside the gene matches: 7. Germline CDR1 LGHDT, CDR2 YNNKEL (reference sequence). The CDR3 spells CASSPLAGSYYEQYF. For the CDR3, the DNA is TGTGCCAGCAGCCCCCTAGCGGGATCATACTACGAGCAGTACTTC.

The chain uses TRBV2 and TRBJ2-1; 16 bases are a match to TRBD2. Trimming took 2 bases from V and 0 from J; bases not matched to a gene: 4. The germline V gene encodes CDR1 SNHLY and CDR2 FYNNEI. This CDR3 region has 19 residues. CDR3: CASSEIGTSGGGSYNEQFF. CDR3 DNA: TGTGCCAGCAGTGAAATCGGGACTAGCGGGGGGGGCTCCTACAATGAGCAGTTCTTC.

The rearrangement links TRBV4-1 to TRBJ1-5, with a possible D match to TRBD1 (6 bases). The CDR3 consists of 14 residues. Trimming stripped 4 bases from V and 6 bases from J, with 13 bases between. Germline CDR1 and CDR2: MGHRA and YSYEKL. The DNA for the CDR3 is TGCGCCAGCAGCCCGACCCGGACAGTTCAGCCCCAGCATTTT. Translating it yields CASSPTRTVQPQHF.

V is TRBV2 and J is TRBJ2-2; D gene ambiguous. Germline CDR1 is SNHLY and CDR2 is FYNNEI. The V gene lost 6 bases and the J gene lost 4 bases, with 6 bases spanning the gap. This CDR3 is built from 12 residues. The CDR3: CASSGGTGELFF. The CDR3 DNA is TGTGCCAGCAGCGGTGGCACCGGGGAGCTGTTTTTT.

The chain is built from TRBV28 and TRBJ1-3; 9 bases are a match to TRBD1. CDR3 length equals 17 residues. With V trimmed by 5 bases and J by 0 bases, 8 bases remained unmatched. Germline CDR1 and CDR2: MDHEN and SYDVKM. CDR3 nucleotide sequence: TGTGCCAGCAGTGTCACAGGGGGCCTGTTCTCTGGAAACACCATATATTTT. It yields the protein CASSVTGGLFSGNTIYF.

This chain uses TRBV19 with TRBJ2-7, with TRBD1 as a possible D gene (6 bases). V was cut by 3 bases and J by 2 bases, with 11 bases left in between. Germline V gene lookup returns CDR1 LNHDA and CDR2 SQIVND (reference sequence). The CDR3 has 14 amino acids. The CDR3 coding sequence is TGTGCCAGTAGTATGATGGGACACCCCTACGAGCAGTACTTC. Protein sequence: CASSMMGHPYEQYF.

The rearrangement uses TRBV7-2 and TRBJ2-1, with 10 bases aligning to TRBD1. The CDR3 consists of 18 residues. Germline CDR1 reads SGHTA; CDR2 reads FQGNSA. After removal of 6 bases from V and 4 bases from J, the junction contained 15 bases not matched to a gene. The CDR3 DNA follows: TGTGCCAGCAGGGTCGCGATTCGGGGACAGGGGACGTACAATGAGCAGTTCTTC. Translated, it gives CASRVAIRGQGTYNEQFF.

The CDR3 is CASSNGGFGTDTQYF. CDR3 nucleotide sequence: TGTGCCAGCAGCAACGGGGGGTTTGGCACAGATACGCAGTATTTT. This chain connects TRBV9 to TRBJ2-3, with 7 bases fitting TRBD2. The CDR3 is made up of 15 amino acids. With 4 bases clipped from V and 1 base from J, the junction kept 6 bases outside the gene matches. From germline, CDR1 is SGDLS and CDR2 YYNGEE.

As for this clone: The DNA is omitted, as the CDR3 cannot be located on it reliably, and the CDR3 follows TCRdb's listing. The CDR3 loop is CASSVVGQGAPYF. This chain uses TRBV9 with TRBJ2-3; TRBD1 reflects the table's D call only, with no check against the DNA. The CDR3 sequence runs 13 residues, both termini included. In germline, CDR1 is SGDLS, CDR2 YYNGEE.

The gene calls are TRBV20-1 and TRBJ2-7; possibly TRBD2 for D (6 bases). The CDR3 is 14 amino acids. Trimming left V 3 bases short and J 2 bases short, with 14 bases between. Per germline, CDR1 DFQATT and CDR2 SNEGSKA (reference sequence). The CDR3 loop is CSASLPGLTYEQYF. CDR3 bases: TGCAGTGCTAGTCTACCGGGACTTACCTACGAGCAGTACTTC.

The chain carries TRBV18 and TRBJ2-7; 10 bases are a match to TRBD2. There are 15 residues in the CDR3. The germline CDR1 and CDR2 sequences are KGHSH and LQKENI. The junction had 7 bases not matched to a gene; V was cut back by 3 bases and J by 5 bases. CDR3 DNA sequence: TGTGCCAGCTCACCTCCGGGACTAGCGCCCCACGAGCAGTACTTC. It yields the protein CASSPPGLAPHEQYF. The variable domain in full, completed from reference TRBV18 and TRBJ2-7, reads NAGVMQNPRHLVRRRGQEARLRCSPMKGHSHVYWYRQLPEEGLKFMVYLQKENIIDESGMPKERFSAEFPKEGPSILRIQQVVRGDSAAYFCASSPPGLAPHEQYFGPGTRLTVT.

This clone was seen at least ten times. This chain uses TRBV2 with TRBJ2-1, with TRBD2 matching over 13 bases. This CDR3 comprises 16 residues. Germline V CDR1 and CDR2: SNHLY, FYNNEI. The V gene end was trimmed by 3 bases and the J gene end by 8 bases; junction bases not matched to a gene: 7. CDR3 sequence: CASSDRGLAGWDEQFF. The CDR3 region has the DNA TGTGCCAGCAGTGATCGGGGACTAGCGGGGTGGGATGAGCAGTTCTTC. Together with reference TRBV2 and TRBJ2-1, the CDR3 gives the full variable domain: EPEVTQTPSHQVTQMGQEVILRCVPISNHLYFYWYRQILGQKVEFLVSFYNNEISEKSEIFDDQFSVERPDGSNFTLKIRSTKLEDSAMYFCASSDRGLAGWDEQFFGPGTRLTVL.

The chain has TRBV27 and TRBJ2-5; tentatively, D is TRBD1 (5 bases). V lost 1 base to trimming and J lost 4 bases, with 13 bases between them. From germline, CDR1 is MNHEY and CDR2 SMNVEV (reference sequence). The CDR3 loop spans 15 amino acids. CDR3 protein: CASSLLQGPPETQYF. In nucleotides, the CDR3 is TGTGCCAGCAGTTTATTGCAGGGTCCCCCAGAGACCCAGTACTTC.

The chain has TRBV13 and TRBJ2-3; no clear D gene. This CDR3 spans 13 amino acids. The V gene's germline CDR1 is PRHDT and CDR2 FYEKMQ (reference sequence). Trimming removed 10 bases from V and 1 base from J, with 12 bases in between. The DNA of the CDR3 is TGTGCCACCTGCCTGCGCGGCACAGATACGCAGTATTTT. Translated: CATCLRGTDTQYF.

The chain recombines TRBV24-1 with TRBJ2-5; D is uncertain. Looked up from germline, CDR1 is KGHDR and CDR2 is SFDVKD. V lost 2 bases to trimming and J lost 1 base, with 13 bases between them. This CDR3 comprises 16 residues. The CDR3 sequence is CATSDSRLLPQETQYF. CDR3 coding DNA: TGTGCCACCAGTGATTCGCGCTTACTACCCCAAGAGACCCAGTACTTC.

This clone was seen a few times. V gene TRBV2 combines with J gene TRBJ2-7, with 9 bases that match TRBD1. The CDR3 spans 14 residues. From germline, CDR1 is SNHLY and CDR2 FYNNEI. The junction had 8 bases not matched to a gene; V was cut back by 7 bases and J by 4 bases. The chain's CDR3 is CASTPGQGGYEQYF. CDR3 DNA sequence: TGTGCCAGCACCCCGGGACAGGGCGGGTACGAGCAGTACTTC.

J is TRBJ1-5 and V is TRBV5-4; D ambiguous. CDR1 and CDR2 (germline): SGHNT, YYREEE (reference sequence). Between the trimmed V and J ends, which lost 0 bases and 0 bases, there was a span of 7 bases. The CDR3 has 15 residues. Written as DNA, the CDR3 is TGTGCCAGCAGCTTGGCCGGGGATAGCAATCAGCCCCAGCATTTT. Translated: CASSLAGDSNQPQHF.

This sequence joins TRBV24-1 and TRBJ1-2; 7 bases are shared with TRBD1. The germline V gene has CDR1 KGHDR and CDR2 SFDVKD. The length of the CDR3 is 16 residues. V gave up 4 bases and J gave up 2 bases; unmatched junction bases: 9. This CDR3 reads CATSDPDRVWNYGYTF. CDR3 sequence (DNA): TGTGCCACCAGTGACCCCGACAGGGTATGGAACTATGGCTACACCTTC.

This sequence joins TRBV5-5 and TRBJ1-4; D is unresolved. Trimming stripped 5 bases from V and 4 bases from J, with 12 bases between. Germline CDR1 is SGHKS and CDR2 is YYEKEE (reference sequence). The CDR3 totals 14 residues. For the CDR3, the DNA is TGTGCCAGCAGTTCCGGGATCTTTAATGAAAAACTGTTTTTT. Residues: CASSSGIFNEKLFF.

This clone came up once. The chain carries TRBV5-4 and TRBJ2-6; TRBD1 agrees at 9 bases. The ends lost 4 bases at V and 2 bases at J; junction bases unmatched: 7. In germline, CDR1 is SGHNT, CDR2 YYREEE (reference sequence). The CDR3 has 17 residues. The CDR3 nucleotides read TGTGCCAGCAGCATGGACAGGGGTTTAGCTGGGGCCAACGTCCTGACTTTC. This sequence encodes CASSMDRGLAGANVLTF. The full variable domain, completed using reference TRBV5-4 and TRBJ2-6, is ETGVTQSPTHLIKTRGQQVTLRCSSQSGHNTVSWYQQALGQGPQFIFQYYREEENGRGNFPPRFSGLQFPNYSSELNVNALELDDSALYLCASSMDRGLAGANVLTFGAGSRLTVL.

The J gene is TRBJ1-1, the V gene TRBV21-1; TRBD1 reflects the table's D call only, with no check against the DNA. TRBV21-1 corresponds to a pseudogene. The CDR3 extends over 13 amino acids. CDR3 bases: TGTGCCAGCAGCGGGACAGGGAGGACTGAAGCTTTCTTT. Residues: CASSGTGRTEAFF.